This T cell receptor beta chain was recovered during a study of T cell changes during pregnancy in multiple sclerosis. Method: immunoSEQ multiplex PCR; TCRdb's copy keeps in-frame clones and lacks some. The data contain about 41,000 clones, roughly nine tenths of them seen just once; the ten biggest clones take up more than 0.6%. This clone came up once. Trimming took off 0 bases at V and 8 bases at J, with 13 bases between the two ends. The CDR3 totals 14 residues. Looked up from germline, CDR1 is MNHNS and CDR2 is SASEGT. This receptor was obtained from a female donor with multiple sclerosis, enrolled in a pregnancy study. The gene calls are TRBV6-1 and TRBJ1-2; possible D gene TRBD1, 5 bases. The sample in question was CD4+ T cells from peripheral blood mononuclear cells, obtained in the first trimester of pregnancy. DNA for the CDR3: TGTGCCAGCAGTGAAGCCGGGGGATTGAGCGGCTACACCTTC. Its protein is CASSEAGGLSGYTF.